This TCR beta chain is drawn from a study of spatial heterogeneity in lung cancer. Study outcomes and limitations: Detection of ubiquitous tumor TCRs in blood was higher at resection than follow-up.

Germline CDR1 and CDR2: SGHDT and YYEEEE. Trimming at V came to 3 bases and at J to 2 bases, leaving 4 bases not matched to a gene. The CDR3 spans 15 residues. Each molecule of TCR cDNA was tagged with one unique molecular identifier. TCRdb reanalysed the 5' RACE reads using MiXCR and keeps one entry per CDR3 protein. The sample has more than 20,000 distinct CDR3 sequences; roughly 13% are singletons. Time point noted: sample taken at primary tumor resection. Whole RNA, isolated from tumor, nontumor lung or frozen PBMC, was sequenced without prior sorting. Samples were donated by 72 untreated early-stage non-small cell lung cancer patients. This clonotype was observed at least ten times. The antigen is undetermined.

The chain links TRBV5-6 to TRBJ2-4; 8 bases line up with TRBD1. This sequence originates from a female donor with early-stage non-small cell lung cancer. This specimen consisted of PBMCs, obtained at surgery. The CDR3 is CASSSGTGPKNIQYF. The CDR3 nucleotides are TGTGCCAGCAGCTCCGGGACAGGCCCCAAAAACATTCAGTACTTC. The full variable domain, rest sourced from reference TRBV5-6 and TRBJ2-4, is DAGVTQSPTHLIKTRGQQVTLRCSPKSGHDTVSWYQQALGQGPQFIFQYYEEEERQRGNFPDRFSGHQFPNYSSELNVNALLLGDSALYLCASSSGTGPKNIQYFGAGTRLSVL.